A single sample gave rise to the 14 T cell receptor beta chains below, sequenced in a study of shared clonotypes between healthy human individuals. Sequencing was performed with immunoSEQ multiplex PCR; in TCRdb, only in-frame clones are kept and a portion is missing. Here the sample spans some 790,000 clones, roughly 72% being singletons. Sequencing input: memory CD4+ T cells sorted from blood. Subset given: CD45RA-negative fraction. These receptors came from a woman aged 30 to 39 in good health.

The chain uses TRBV27 and TRBJ2-1, with 8 positions matching TRBD2. The V gene's germline CDR1 is MNHEY and CDR2 SMNVEV (reference sequence). V lost 4 bases and J lost 0; bases outside the gene matches: 14. This CDR3 region has 19 residues. Here the CDR3 reads CASSSPGPLREGSYNEQFF. The CDR3 DNA sequence: TGTGCCAGCAGTTCCCCCGGACCCCTACGGGAGGGCTCCTACAATGAGCAGTTCTTC.

This clone came up a few times. The chain recombines TRBV7-9 with TRBJ1-1; the D is unclear. V was shortened by 0 bases and J by 6 bases, with 11 bases between the two germline ends. From germline, CDR1 is SEHNR and CDR2 FQNEAQ (reference sequence). The CDR3 loop spans 14 amino acids. The CDR3 nucleotides are TGTGCCAGCAGCTTAGCGTCGGGGTGGGCTGAAGCTTTCTTT. Protein sequence: CASSLASGWAEAFF.

The chain carries TRBV19 and TRBJ1-3; TRBD1 matches at 7 bases. Germline-derived CDR1 and CDR2 are LNHDA and SQIVND (reference sequence). Trimming at V came to 2 bases and at J to 2 bases, leaving 6 bases not matched to a gene. CDR3 length equals 16 residues. CDR3 sequence reads: CASSIRTGSTGNTIYF. The CDR3, as DNA: TGTGCCAGTAGTATAAGGACAGGCTCGACTGGAAACACCATATATTTT.

This clone was detected only once. The V gene is TRBV10-3, the J gene TRBJ2-7, with 14 bases identical to TRBD2. Trimming at V came to 9 bases and at J to 9 bases, leaving 13 bases not matched to a gene. This CDR3 has 15 residues. Germline CDR1 is ENHRY and CDR2 is SYGVKD. DNA for the CDR3: TGTGCCATATCATTTGGGGGGACTAGCGGGAGAGTGCAGTACTTC. Translated: CAISFGGTSGRVQYF.

The sample holds a few counts of this clone. This sequence joins TRBV14 and TRBJ1-1, with D unclear. Germline V CDR1 and CDR2: SGHDN, FVKESK. Trimming cost V 5 bases and J 2 bases, with 12 bases left between them. The CDR3 extends over 14 amino acids. Here the CDR3 reads CASSKHRENTEAFF. CDR3 nucleotide sequence: TGTGCCAGCAGCAAACACCGGGAAAACACTGAAGCTTTCTTT. Looking up the rest from reference TRBV14 and TRBJ1-1 gives the full variable domain: EAGVTQFPSHSVIEKGQTVTLRCDPISGHDNLYWYRRVMGKEIKFLLHFVKESKQDESGMPNNRFLAERTGGTYSTLKVQPAELEDSGVYFCASSKHRENTEAFFGQGTRLTVV.

This clone appeared a few times. The chain combines TRBV5-1 with TRBJ2-2; 8 bases line up with TRBD1. Germline trimming cut 0 bases from V and 4 bases from J; bases unmatched to any gene: 5. The CDR3 spans 16 residues. CDR1 is SGHRS, CDR2 YFSETQ, per germline. The CDR3 loop is CASSLDGQGVTGELFF. The CDR3 region has the DNA TGCGCCAGCAGCTTGGATGGACAGGGAGTCACCGGGGAGCTGTTTTTT.

V is TRBV6-1 and J is TRBJ2-2; either TRBD1 or TRBD2 may fit D (5 bases each). CDR3 size: 14 residues. Per the germline V gene, CDR1 is MNHNS and CDR2 is SASEGT. The germline V and J ends were trimmed by 4 bases and 0 bases, with 6 bases remaining between them. CDR3 loop: CASSGDANTGELFF. CDR3 coding DNA: TGTGCCAGCAGTGGGGACGCGAACACCGGGGAGCTGTTTTTT.

The gene calls are TRBV11-2 and TRBJ2-7; 7 nucleotides agree with TRBD1. The junction had 11 bases not matched to a gene; V was cut back by 5 bases and J by 4 bases. The CDR3 covers 15 residues. The V gene's germline CDR1 is SGHAT and CDR2 FQNNGV. CDR3 sequence reads: CASSLLDRDIYEQYF. The CDR3 bases are TGTGCCAGCAGCCTTCTCGACAGGGACATTTACGAGCAGTACTTC. Using reference TRBV11-2 and TRBJ2-7 for the parts outside the CDR3, the full variable domain is EAGVAQSPRYKIIEKRQSVAFWCNPISGHATLYWYQQILGQGPKLLIQFQNNGVVDDSQLPKDRFSAERLKGVDSTLKIQPAKLEDSAVYLCASSLLDRDIYEQYFGPGTRLTVT.

The sample holds many counts of this clone. CDR3 nucleotide sequence: TGTGCCAGCAGCTTAGTAGGGGCTGGAAACACCGGGGAGCTGTTTTTT. It yields the protein CASSLVGAGNTGELFF. The chain carries TRBV7-6 and TRBJ2-2; possibly TRBD1 for D (5 bases). The CDR3 is 16 residues long. Looked up from germline, CDR1 is SGHVS and CDR2 is FNYEAQ. With 1 base removed from V and 2 bases from J, the gap between germline ends came to 11 bases.

This clone was detected a few times. The CDR3 reads CASSLVSGSGGEQFF. DNA for the CDR3: TGTGCCAGCAGCTTAGTTAGCGGGAGCGGAGGTGAGCAGTTCTTC. The J gene is TRBJ2-1, the V gene TRBV7-7; TRBD2 matches 9 bases. CDR1 and CDR2 from the germline V gene are SSHAT and FNYEAQ (reference sequence). V was pared by 1 base and J by 9 bases, with 7 bases of the junction left unmatched. This CDR3 is built from 15 residues.

Many counts were recorded for this clone. The chain links TRBV29-1 to TRBJ2-7; D gene ambiguous. There are 12 residues in the CDR3. Germline V CDR1 and CDR2: SQVTM, ANQGSEA. V was shortened by 3 bases and J by 5 bases, with 11 bases between the two germline ends. Here the CDR3 reads CSVDSLGDEQYF. The CDR3 DNA follows: TGCAGCGTTGATTCGCTAGGCGACGAGCAGTACTTC.

The chain links TRBV30 to TRBJ1-5; 8 bases agree with TRBD1. V gave up 1 base and J gave up 5 bases; unmatched junction bases: 7. There are 15 residues in the CDR3. Per germline, CDR1 GTSNPN and CDR2 SVGIG (reference sequence). The CDR3 coding sequence is TGTGCCTGGAGTGATGGACAGGGCCTCCATCAGCCCCAGCATTTT. This translates into CAWSDGQGLHQPQHF.

The chain employs TRBV19 and TRBJ2-3, with 11 bases lining up with TRBD2. V shed 3 bases and J 2 bases; nucleotides not matched to a gene: 7. The length of the CDR3 is 17 residues. Germline CDR1 reads LNHDA; CDR2 reads SQIVND (reference sequence). The CDR3 region is CASSIRRTSGPTDTQYF. The CDR3 DNA follows: TGTGCCAGTAGTATTAGGAGGACTAGCGGGCCCACAGATACGCAGTATTTT.

This clone was seen only a few times. J is TRBJ1-1 and V is TRBV18; D is possibly TRBD1 (6 bases). Between the trimmed V and J ends, which lost 6 bases and 7 bases, there was a span of 9 bases. This CDR3 has 11 residues. The germline V gene has CDR1 KGHSH and CDR2 LQKENI. The CDR3 is CASSQQGEAFF. As DNA, the CDR3 is TGTGCCAGCTCGCAACAGGGTGAAGCTTTCTTT.